The entry that follows covers one TCR beta chain sequence. Its antigen is undetermined. Per the germline V gene, CDR1 is SNHLY and CDR2 is FYNNEI. V shed 4 bases and J 7 bases; nucleotides not matched to a gene: 6. The CDR3 has 13 residues. The data were obtained in a study of cytomegalovirus exposure and HLA in healthy donors. Study-wide points: Certain sequence variants were highly shared and formed a cluster, and this cluster was likely a sequencing artifact.

60 Vbeta and 13 Jbeta primers were used in PCR. TCRdb's table, derived via immunoSEQ multiplex PCR, lists solely in-frame clones and lacks some. The sample comprises 150,000 or so clones, around 81% of which are singletons, and 4.9% rests with the top ten. The sequenced sample was PBMCs. The TCR was taken from a woman aged 18-29 years in good health and CMV-seropositive. V gene TRBV2 combines with J gene TRBJ2-5, with 7 bases fitting TRBD1. CDR3 region: CASSAGSGGTQYF. As DNA, the CDR3 is TGTGCCAGCAGTGCGGGGTCAGGGGGGACCCAGTACTTC.